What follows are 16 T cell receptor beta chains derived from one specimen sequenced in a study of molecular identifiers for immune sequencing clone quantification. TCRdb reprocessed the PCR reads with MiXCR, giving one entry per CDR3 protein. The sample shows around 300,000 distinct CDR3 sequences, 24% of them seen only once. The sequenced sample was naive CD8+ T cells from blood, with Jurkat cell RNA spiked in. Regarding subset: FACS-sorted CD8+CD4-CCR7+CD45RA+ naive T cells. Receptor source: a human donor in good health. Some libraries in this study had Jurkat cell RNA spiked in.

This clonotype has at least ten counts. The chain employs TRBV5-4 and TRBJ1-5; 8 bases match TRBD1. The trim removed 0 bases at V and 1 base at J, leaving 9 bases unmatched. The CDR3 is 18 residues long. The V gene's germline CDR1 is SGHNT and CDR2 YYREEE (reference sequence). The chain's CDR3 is CASSLVLYRDRSNQPQHF. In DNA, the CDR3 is TGTGCCAGCAGCTTGGTCTTGTACCGGGACAGGAGCAATCAGCCCCAGCATTTT.

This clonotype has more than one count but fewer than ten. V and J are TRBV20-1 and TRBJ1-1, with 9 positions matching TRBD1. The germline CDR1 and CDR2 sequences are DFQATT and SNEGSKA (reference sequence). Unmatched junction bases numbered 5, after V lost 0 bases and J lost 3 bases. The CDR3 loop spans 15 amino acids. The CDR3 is CSARDRTGEYTEAFF. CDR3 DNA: TGCAGTGCTAGAGATAGGACAGGGGAGTACACTGAAGCTTTCTTT.

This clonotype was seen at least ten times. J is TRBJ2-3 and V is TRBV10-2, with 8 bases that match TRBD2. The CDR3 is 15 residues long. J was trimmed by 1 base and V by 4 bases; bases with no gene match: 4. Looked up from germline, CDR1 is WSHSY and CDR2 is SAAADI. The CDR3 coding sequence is TGCGCCAGCAGTGTACTAGCGGTCGGCACAGATACGCAGTATTTT. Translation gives CASSVLAVGTDTQYF.

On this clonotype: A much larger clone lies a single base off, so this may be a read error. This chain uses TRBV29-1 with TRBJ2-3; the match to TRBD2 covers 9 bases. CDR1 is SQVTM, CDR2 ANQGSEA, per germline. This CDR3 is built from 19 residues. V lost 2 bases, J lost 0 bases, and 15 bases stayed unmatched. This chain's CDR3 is CSVENPLAGRWTSTDTQYF. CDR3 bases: TGCAGCGTTGAAAATCCCCTAGCGGGGAGATGGACTAGCACAGATACGCAGTATTTT.

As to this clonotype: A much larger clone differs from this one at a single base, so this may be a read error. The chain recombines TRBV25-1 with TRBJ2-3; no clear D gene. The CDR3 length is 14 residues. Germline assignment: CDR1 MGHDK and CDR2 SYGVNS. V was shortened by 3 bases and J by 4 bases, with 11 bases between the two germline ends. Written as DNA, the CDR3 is TGTGCCAGCAGTGAGTCAGGATACGCAGATACGCAGTATTTT. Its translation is CASSESGYADTQYF. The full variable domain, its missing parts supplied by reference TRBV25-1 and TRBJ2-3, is EADIYQTPRYLVIGTGKKITLECSQTMGHDKMYWYQQDPGMELHLIHYSYGVNSTEKGDLSSESTVSRIRTEHFPLTLESARPSHTSQYLCASSESGYADTQYFGPGTRLTVL.

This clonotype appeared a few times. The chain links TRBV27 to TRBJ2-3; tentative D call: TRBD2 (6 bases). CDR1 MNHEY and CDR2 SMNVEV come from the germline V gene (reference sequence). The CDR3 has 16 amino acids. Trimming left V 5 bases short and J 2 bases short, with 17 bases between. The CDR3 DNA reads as TGTGCCAGCAGTGAGTTGGGGGGAGATAACACAGATACGCAGTATTTT. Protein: CASSELGGDNTDTQYF.

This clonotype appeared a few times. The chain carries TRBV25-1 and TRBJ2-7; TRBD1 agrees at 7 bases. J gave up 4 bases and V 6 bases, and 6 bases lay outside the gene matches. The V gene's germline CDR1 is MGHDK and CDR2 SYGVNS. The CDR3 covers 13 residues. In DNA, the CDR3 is TGTGCCAGCAGGGGGGCAGGGGGTTACGAGCAGTACTTC. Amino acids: CASRGAGGYEQYF.

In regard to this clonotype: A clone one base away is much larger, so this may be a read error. As DNA, the CDR3 is TGTGCTAGCAGCTGGTGGGGCGGAACTGAAGCTTTCTTT. Its translation: CASSWWGGTEAFF. This chain connects TRBV7-7 to TRBJ1-1; D perhaps matches TRBD1 (5 bases). The CDR3 loop spans 13 amino acids. CDR1 and CDR2 from the germline V gene are SSHAT and FNYEAQ (reference sequence).

The chain's CDR3 is CSVAGGSSYEQYF. The CDR3 region has the DNA TGCAGCGTTGCGGGGGGGAGCTCCTACGAGCAGTACTTC. This chain joins TRBV29-1 and TRBJ2-7; TRBD2 matches 8 bases. The V and J ends lost 4 bases and 0 bases, in that order; junction bases with no gene match: 2. The CDR3 runs to 13 residues. Germline V gives CDR1 SQVTM, CDR2 ANQGSEA.

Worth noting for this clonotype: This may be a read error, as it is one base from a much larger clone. The CDR3 DNA follows: TGTGCCAGCTCCACCCGGGGGGGGCCTGGCTACGAGCAGTACTTC. Protein: CASSTRGGPGYEQYF. The rearrangement uses TRBV6-2 or TRBV6-3 and TRBJ2-7; 8 bases align to TRBD2. The germline V gene encodes CDR1 MNHEY and CDR2 SVGEGT. Trimming took 8 bases from V and 3 from J; bases not matched to a gene: 12. CDR3 length equals 15 residues.

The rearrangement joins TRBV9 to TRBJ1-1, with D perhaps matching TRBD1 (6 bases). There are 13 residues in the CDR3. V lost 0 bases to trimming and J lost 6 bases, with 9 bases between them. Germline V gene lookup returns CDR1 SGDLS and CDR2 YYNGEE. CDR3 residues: CASSVGGAPEAFF. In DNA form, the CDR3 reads TGTGCCAGCAGCGTAGGGGGGGCCCCTGAAGCTTTCTTT. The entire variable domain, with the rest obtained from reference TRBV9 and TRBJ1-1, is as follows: DSGVTQTPKHLITATGQRVTLRCSPRSGDLSVYWYQQSLDQGLQFLIQYYNGEERAKGNILERFSAQQFPDLHSELNLSSLELGDSALYFCASSVGGAPEAFFGQGTRLTVV.

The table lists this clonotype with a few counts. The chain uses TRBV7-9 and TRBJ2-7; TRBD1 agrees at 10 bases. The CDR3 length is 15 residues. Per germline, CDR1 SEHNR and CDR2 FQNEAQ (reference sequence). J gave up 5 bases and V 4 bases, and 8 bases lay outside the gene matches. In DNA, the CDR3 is TGTGCCAGCAGCTCCACCCCCGGGACAGGGGACGAGCAGTACTTC. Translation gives CASSSTPGTGDEQYF.

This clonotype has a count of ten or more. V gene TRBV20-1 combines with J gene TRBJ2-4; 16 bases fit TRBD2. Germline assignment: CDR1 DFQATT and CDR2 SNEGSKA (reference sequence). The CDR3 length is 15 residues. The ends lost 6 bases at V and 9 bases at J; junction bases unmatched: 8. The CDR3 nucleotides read TGCAGTGCAATGGGACTAGCGGGAGGGCAAATCATTCAGTACTTC. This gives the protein CSAMGLAGGQIIQYF.

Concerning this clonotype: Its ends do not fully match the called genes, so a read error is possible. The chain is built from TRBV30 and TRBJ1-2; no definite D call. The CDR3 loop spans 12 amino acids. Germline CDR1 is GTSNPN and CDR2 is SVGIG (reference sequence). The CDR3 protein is CAGSWSNYGYTF. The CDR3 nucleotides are TGTGCCGGGAGTTGGAGTAACTATGGCTACACCTTC.

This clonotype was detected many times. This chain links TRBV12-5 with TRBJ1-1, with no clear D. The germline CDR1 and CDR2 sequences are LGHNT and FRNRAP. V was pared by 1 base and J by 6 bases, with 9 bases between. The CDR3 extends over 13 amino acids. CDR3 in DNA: TGTGCTAGTGGTTTGGACCGGGTTCCTGAAGCTTTCTTT. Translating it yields CASGLDRVPEAFF.

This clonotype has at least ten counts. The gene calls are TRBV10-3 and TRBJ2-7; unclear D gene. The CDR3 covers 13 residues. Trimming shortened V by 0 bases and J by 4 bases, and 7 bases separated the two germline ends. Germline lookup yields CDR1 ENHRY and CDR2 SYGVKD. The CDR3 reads CAISESNSYEQYF. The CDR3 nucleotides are TGTGCCATCAGTGAGTCGAATTCTTACGAGCAGTACTTC.